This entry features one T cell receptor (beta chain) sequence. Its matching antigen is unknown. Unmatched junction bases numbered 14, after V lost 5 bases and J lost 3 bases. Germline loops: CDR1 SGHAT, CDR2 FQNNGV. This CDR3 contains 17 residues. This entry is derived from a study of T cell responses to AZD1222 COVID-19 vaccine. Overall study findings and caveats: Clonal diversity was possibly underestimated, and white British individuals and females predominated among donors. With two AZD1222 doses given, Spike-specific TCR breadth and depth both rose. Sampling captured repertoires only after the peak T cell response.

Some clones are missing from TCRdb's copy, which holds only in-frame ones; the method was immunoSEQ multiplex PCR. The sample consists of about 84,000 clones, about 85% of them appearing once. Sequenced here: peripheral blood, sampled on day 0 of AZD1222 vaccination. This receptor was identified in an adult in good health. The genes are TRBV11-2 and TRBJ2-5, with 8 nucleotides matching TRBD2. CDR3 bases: TGTGCCAGCAGCATCACAGTAGGTAGCGGGGAAGAAGAGACCCAGTACTTC. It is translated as CASSITVGSGEEETQYF.